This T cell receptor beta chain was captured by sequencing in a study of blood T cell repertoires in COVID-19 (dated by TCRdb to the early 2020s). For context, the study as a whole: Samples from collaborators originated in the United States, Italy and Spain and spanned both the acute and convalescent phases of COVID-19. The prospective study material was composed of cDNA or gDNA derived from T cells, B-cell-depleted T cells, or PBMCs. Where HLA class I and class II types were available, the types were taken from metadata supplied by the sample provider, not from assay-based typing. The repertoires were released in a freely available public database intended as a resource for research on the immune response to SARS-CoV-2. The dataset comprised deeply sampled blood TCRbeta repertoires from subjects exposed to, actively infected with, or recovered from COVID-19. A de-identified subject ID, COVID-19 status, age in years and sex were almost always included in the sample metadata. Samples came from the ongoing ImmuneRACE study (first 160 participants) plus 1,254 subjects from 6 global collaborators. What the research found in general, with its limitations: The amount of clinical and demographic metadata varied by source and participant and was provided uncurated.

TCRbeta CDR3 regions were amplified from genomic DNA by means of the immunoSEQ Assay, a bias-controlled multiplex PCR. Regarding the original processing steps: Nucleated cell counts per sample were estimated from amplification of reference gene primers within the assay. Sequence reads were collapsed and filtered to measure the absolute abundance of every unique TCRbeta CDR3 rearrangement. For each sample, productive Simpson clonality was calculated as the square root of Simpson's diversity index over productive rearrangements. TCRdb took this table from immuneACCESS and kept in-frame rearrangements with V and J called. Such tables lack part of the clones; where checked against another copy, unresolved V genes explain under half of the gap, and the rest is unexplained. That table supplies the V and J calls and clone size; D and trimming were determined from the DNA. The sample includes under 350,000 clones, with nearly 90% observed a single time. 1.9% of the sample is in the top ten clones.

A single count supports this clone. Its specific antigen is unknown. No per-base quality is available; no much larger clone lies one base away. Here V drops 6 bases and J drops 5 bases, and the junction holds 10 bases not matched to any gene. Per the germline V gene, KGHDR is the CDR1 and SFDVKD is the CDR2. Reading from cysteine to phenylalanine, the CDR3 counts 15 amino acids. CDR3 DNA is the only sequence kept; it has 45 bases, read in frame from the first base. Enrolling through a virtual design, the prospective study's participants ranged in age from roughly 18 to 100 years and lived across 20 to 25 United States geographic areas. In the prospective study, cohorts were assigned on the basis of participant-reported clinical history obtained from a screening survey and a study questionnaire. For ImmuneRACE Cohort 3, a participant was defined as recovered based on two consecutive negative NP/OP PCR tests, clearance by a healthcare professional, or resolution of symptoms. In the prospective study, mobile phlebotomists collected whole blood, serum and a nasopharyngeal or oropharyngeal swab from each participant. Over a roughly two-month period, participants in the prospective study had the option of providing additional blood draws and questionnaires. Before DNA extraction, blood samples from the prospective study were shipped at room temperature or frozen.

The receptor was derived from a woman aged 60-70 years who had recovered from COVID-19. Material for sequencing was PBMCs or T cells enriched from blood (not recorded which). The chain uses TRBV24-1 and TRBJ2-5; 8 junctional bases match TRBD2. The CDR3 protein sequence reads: CATSYGGSGGETQYF. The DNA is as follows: TGTGCCACCAGTTACGGAGGGTCGGGGGGGGAGACCCAGTACTTC.